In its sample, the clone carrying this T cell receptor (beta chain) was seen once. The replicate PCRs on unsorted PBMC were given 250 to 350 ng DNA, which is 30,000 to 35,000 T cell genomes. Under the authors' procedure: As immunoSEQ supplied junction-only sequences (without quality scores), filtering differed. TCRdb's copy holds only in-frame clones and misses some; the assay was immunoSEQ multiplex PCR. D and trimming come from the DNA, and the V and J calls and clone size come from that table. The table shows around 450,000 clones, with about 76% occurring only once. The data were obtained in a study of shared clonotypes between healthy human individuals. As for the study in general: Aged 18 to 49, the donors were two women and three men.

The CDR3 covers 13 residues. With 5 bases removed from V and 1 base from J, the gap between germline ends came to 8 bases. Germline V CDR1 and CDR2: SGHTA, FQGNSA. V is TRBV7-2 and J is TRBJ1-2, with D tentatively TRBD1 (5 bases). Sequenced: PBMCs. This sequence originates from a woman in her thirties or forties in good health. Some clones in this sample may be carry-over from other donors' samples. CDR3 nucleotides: TGTGCCAGCAGCGTGGACATTAACTATGGCTACACCTTC. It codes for CASSVDINYGYTF.